These 7 T cell receptor beta chains originate from one sample sequenced in a study of OX40 agonist ivuxolimab in advanced cancers. The library came from the immunoSEQ multiplex PCR assay. TCRdb re-hosts the immuneACCESS table, in-frame sequences only. Its copies lack some clones; in the studies checked, an unresolved V gene accounts for under half of them, and the cause for the rest is not known. A total of about 69,000 clones appear in this sample, over 65% of them only once. The ten largest clones take up about 5.9% of the sample. The sample consisted of CD4+ or CD8+ T cells sorted from blood, taken in a trial of the OX40 agonist ivuxolimab. Receptors were obtained from an adult with an advanced solid tumor such as melanoma, head and neck, liver or kidney cancer.

The rearrangement joins TRBV7-3 to TRBJ1-6, with 7 positions matching TRBD1. The V gene's germline CDR1 is SGHTA and CDR2 FQGTGA. V was clipped by 3 bases and J by 5 bases; unmatched bases: 1. The CDR3 spans 14 residues. The CDR3 nucleotides read TGTGCCAGCAGCTTGGGACAGAATAATTCACCCCTCCACTTT. It is translated as CASSLGQNNSPLHF. The full variable domain, its missing parts supplied by reference TRBV7-3 and TRBJ1-6, is GAGVSQTPSNKVTEKGKYVELRCDPISGHTALYWYRQSLGQGPEFLIYFQGTGAADDSGLPNDRFFAVRPEGSVSTLKIQRTERGDSAVYLCASSLGQNNSPLHFGNGTRLTVT.

The V gene is TRBV6-1, the J gene TRBJ1-4; no clear D gene. Deletions cut 8 bases from V and 11 bases from J, with 12 bases between. Germline V CDR1 and CDR2: MNHNS, SASEGT. The length of the CDR3 is 11 residues. Written as DNA, the CDR3 is TGTGCCAGCTACACCTTGGGGAAACTGTTTTTT. Protein: CASYTLGKLFF.

This clone was detected a few times. The genes are TRBV28 and TRBJ1-2; D is perhaps TRBD1 (6 bases). CDR1 MDHEN and CDR2 SYDVKM come from the germline V gene. This CDR3 is 15 amino acids long. Trimming pared 3 bases from V and 6 bases from J, leaving 17 bases between. CDR3 protein: CASSFPQGWLNGYTF. In DNA, the CDR3 is TGTGCCAGCAGTTTCCCCCAGGGGTGGTTGAATGGCTACACCTTC.

A single count supports this clone. This chain uses TRBV6-5 with TRBJ1-2; 8 positions match TRBD1. CDR1 is MNHEY and CDR2 is SVGAGI in the germline V gene. J was trimmed by 7 bases and V by 0 bases; bases with no gene match: 7. The length of the CDR3 is 15 residues. CDR3 in DNA: TGTGCCAGCAGTTACTCAGACAGGGGTCTCGCTGGCTACACCTTC. It is translated as CASSYSDRGLAGYTF.

This chain joins TRBV7-2 and TRBJ2-3; D may be TRBD1 or TRBD2 (5 bases each). Trimming took off 1 base at V and 0 bases at J, with 8 bases between the two ends. The CDR3 has 15 residues. The germline V gene encodes CDR1 SGHTA and CDR2 FQGNSA. DNA for the CDR3: TGTGCCAGCAGCTTAGAAGGGACCAGCACAGATACGCAGTATTTT. Translating it yields CASSLEGTSTDTQYF.

The V call is TRBV11-2, the J call TRBJ2-7; 13 bases agree with TRBD2. Germline V lookup: CDR1 SGHAT, CDR2 FQNNGV. CDR3 length equals 15 residues. Trimming removed 5 bases from V and 4 bases from J; junction bases left unmatched: 5. The CDR3 sequence is CASSVRTSGGYEQYF. CDR3 DNA: TGTGCCAGCAGCGTACGGACTAGCGGGGGTTACGAGCAGTACTTC.

This chain uses TRBV11-3 with TRBJ2-1, with TRBD2 matching 10 bases. The length of the CDR3 is 15 residues. CDR1 is SGHNT, CDR2 YENEEA, per germline. V gave up 5 bases and J gave up 1 base; unmatched junction bases: 2. CDR3 residues: CASSLAGASYNEQFF. As DNA, the CDR3 is TGTGCCAGCAGCCTAGCGGGAGCGTCCTACAATGAGCAGTTCTTC.